This T cell receptor (beta chain) was sequenced during a study of shared clonotypes between healthy human individuals. Study-wide results and caveats: The expectation was that sequencing depth would affect clonotype sharing among donors. A handful of donors held about 5% of naive CD4 clonotypes in common. Incompleteness in sorted-subset sequencing, despite large depth, was shown by rarefaction.

Clones were read by immunoSEQ multiplex PCR, and TCRdb kept only the in-frame ones, dropping some. The data contain some 1 million clones, about three quarters of them singletons. There are many counts of this clone. Its antigen is unknown. A CD45RA+ naive subset and a CD45RA-negative memory subset were split from CD4+ cells. The trim removed 1 base at V and 5 bases at J, leaving 0 bases unmatched. This CDR3 contains 13 residues. Germline lookup yields CDR1 SGHTA and CDR2 FQGTGA. The receptor comes from a man younger than 30 in good health. The sequencing sample was made of memory CD4+ T cells sorted from blood. Subset here: CD45RA-negative fraction. The V call is TRBV7-3, the J call TRBJ1-1; 8 bases are shared with TRBD1. CDR3 region: CASSLRQGTEAFF. CDR3 DNA sequence: TGTGCCAGCAGCTTAAGACAGGGGACTGAAGCTTTCTTT.